These T cell receptor beta chains were read from a single sample in a study of blood T cell repertoires in COVID-19. Here immunoSEQ multiplex PCR was the method, and the copy in TCRdb shows in-frame clones only, minus some. The profile shows 200,000 to 250,000 clones, 87% of them singletons. Sequences were obtained from peripheral blood. These receptors were taken from a man between 18 and 29 years old with active or convalescent COVID-19. Each CDR3 is given with its conserved first and last residue. The order of the fields is D gene, V gene, J gene, clone size, CDR3 protein, CDR3 DNA. D genes are given only for firm matches. Expanded clones get a size class; other rows say once, few or many, or leave the size out.

TRBD1	TRBV6-2/TRBV6-3	TRBJ1-5	.	CASSYRQGAGQPQHF	TGTGCCAGCAGTTACAGGCAGGGGGCGGGTCAGCCCCAGCATTTT
TRBD2	TRBV7-3	TRBJ2-2	.	CASSRRGSGSDTGELFF	TGTGCCAGCAGCCGGCGGGGGAGCGGGAGTGACACCGGGGAGCTGTTTTTT
TRBD2	TRBV9	TRBJ2-1	once	CASSVSGSWEQFF	TGTGCCAGCAGCGTTAGCGGGAGTTGGGAGCAGTTCTTC
.	TRBV19	TRBJ1-1	.	CASSIETGRQAAEAFF	TGTGCCAGTAGCATCGAGACTGGCAGACAGGCGGCTGAAGCTTTCTTT
TRBD1	TRBV7-8	TRBJ1-5	few	CASSLAAGGQPQHF	TGTGCCAGCAGCTTAGCAGCAGGGGGTCAGCCCCAGCATTTT
.	TRBV28	TRBJ2-5	.	CASSFRQGRETQYF	TGTGCCAGCAGTTTCCGCCAGGGCCGAGAGACCCAGTACTTC
.	TRBV19	TRBJ2-1	.	CASSIDIGARQNEQFF	TGTGCCAGTAGTATAGATATAGGGGCTAGGCAGAATGAGCAGTTCTTC
TRBD1	TRBV7-3	TRBJ1-1	.	CASSLTDRDEAFF	TGTGCCAGCAGCTTAACGGACAGGGACGAAGCTTTCTTT
.	TRBV7-3	TRBJ2-1	.	CASSLTKGDEQFF	TGTGCCAGCAGCTTAACAAAGGGGGATGAGCAGTTCTTC
TRBD2	TRBV12-3/TRBV12-4	TRBJ2-1	few	CASRLAAAREQFF	TGTGCCAGCAGGCTAGCGGCCGCACGAGAGCAGTTCTTC
TRBD1	TRBV30	TRBJ1-4	.	CAWSVGTVPIQLFF	TGTGCCTGGAGTGTAGGGACAGTGCCTATTCAGCTGTTTTTT
TRBD1	TRBV30	TRBJ2-1	once	CAWRTRWDRNYNEQFF	TGTGCCTGGAGGACCCGGTGGGACAGAAACTACAATGAGCAGTTCTTC
.	TRBV6-2/TRBV6-3	TRBJ2-1	.	CASSYGGAANNEQFF	TGTGCCAGCAGTTATGGGGGGGCCGCGAACAATGAGCAGTTCTTC
.	TRBV28	TRBJ2-7	.	CASSWSGTYEQYF	TGTGCCAGCAGTTGGAGTGGCACCTACGAGCAGTACTTC
TRBD2	TRBV7-2	TRBJ2-5	once	CASSLRTSGQETQYF	TGTGCCAGCAGCCTCCGGACTAGCGGCCAAGAGACCCAGTACTTC
.	TRBV19	TRBJ1-1	once	CASRAGGVNTEAFF	TGTGCCAGTAGGGCCGGGGGGGTGAACACTGAAGCTTTCTTT
TRBD1	TRBV6-6	TRBJ1-1	.	CASRRQGKRTEAFF	TGTGCCAGCCGAAGACAGGGTAAAAGGACTGAAGCTTTCTTT
.	TRBV9	TRBJ1-5	once	CASSSGRSNSREPQHF	TGTGCCAGCAGCTCCGGACGGTCCAACTCGAGGGAGCCCCAGCATTTT
.	TRBV5-1	TRBJ1-4	.	CASSQDSENEKLFF	TGCGCCAGCAGCCAGGACAGTGAAAATGAAAAACTGTTTTTT
.	TRBV4-1	TRBJ1-2	.	CASSPHTEPYGYTF	TGCGCCAGCAGCCCCCATACTGAACCATATGGCTACACCTTC
TRBD2	TRBV7-3	TRBJ2-2	.	CASSFQASGNTGELFF	TGTGCCAGCAGCTTCCAAGCTAGCGGAAACACCGGGGAGCTGTTTTTT
TRBD1	TRBV7-9	TRBJ1-5	.	CASSPGDRGGLGNQPQHF	TGTGCCAGCAGCCCCGGGGACAGGGGTGGGTTAGGCAATCAGCCCCAGCATTTT
.	TRBV7-2	TRBJ2-7	.	CASSLAGGGYEQYF	TGTGCCAGCAGCTTAGCGGGAGGCGGCTACGAGCAGTACTTC
.	TRBV12-3/TRBV12-4	TRBJ1-1	.	CASSLDQDTEAFF	TGTGCCAGCAGTTTAGATCAGGACACTGAAGCTTTCTTT
TRBD1	TRBV7-2	TRBJ1-2	.	CASTLDRTGIYGYTF	TGTGCCAGCACTCTGGACAGGACCGGCATCTATGGCTACACCTTC
TRBD1	TRBV28	TRBJ2-2	.	CASGSLRGRGTGELFF	TGTGCCAGCGGATCGCTCAGGGGGCGCGGGACCGGGGAGCTGTTTTTT
TRBD1	TRBV20-1	TRBJ1-1	.	CSAGQGIKAFF	TGCAGTGCTGGACAGGGGATAAAAGCTTTCTTT
TRBD2	TRBV4-1	TRBJ2-3	.	CASRDLAGAGAQYF	TGCGCCAGCAGAGATCTAGCGGGGGCGGGGGCGCAGTATTTT